The 2 T cell receptor beta chains in this list originate from one sample, sequenced in a study of cytomegalovirus exposure and HLA in healthy donors. Vbeta (60) and Jbeta (13) primers were used in the PCR. Profiled with immunoSEQ multiplex PCR; TCRdb holds only in-frame clones, not every one. Its table records roughly 51,000 clones. The sample comprised PBMCs. Every receptor here comes from a woman between 50 and 59 years old in good health and CMV-seropositive.

V is TRBV7-6 and J is TRBJ2-5; 9 bases line up with TRBD2. This CDR3 region has 15 residues. The J segment lost 14 bases and the V segment lost 1 base, leaving 14 bases of the junction unmatched. Germline V gene data show CDR1 as SGHVS and CDR2 as FNYEAQ. The CDR3 region has the DNA TGTGCCAGCAGCTTAGAGGCTAGCGGGACCCTGCCAAGATACTTC. It encodes CASSLEASGTLPRYF. The complete variable domain, with remaining parts taken from reference TRBV7-6 and TRBJ2-5, reads GAGVSQSPRYKVTKRGQDVALRCDPISGHVSLYWYRQALGQGPEFLTYFNYEAQQDKSGLPNDRFSAERPEGSISTLTIQRTEQRDSAMYRCASSLEASGTLPRYFGPGTRLLVL.

The chain combines TRBV4-3 with TRBJ1-4; D might be TRBD1 (5 bases). Germline V gene lookup returns CDR1 LGHNA and CDR2 YSLEER. The germline V and J ends were trimmed by 1 base and 4 bases, with 16 bases remaining between them. This CDR3 is built from 17 residues. The DNA of the CDR3 is TGCGCCAGCAGCCAAGTATTCGTCCTTGACAGTAATGAAAAACTGTTTTTT. Its protein product is CASSQVFVLDSNEKLFF.